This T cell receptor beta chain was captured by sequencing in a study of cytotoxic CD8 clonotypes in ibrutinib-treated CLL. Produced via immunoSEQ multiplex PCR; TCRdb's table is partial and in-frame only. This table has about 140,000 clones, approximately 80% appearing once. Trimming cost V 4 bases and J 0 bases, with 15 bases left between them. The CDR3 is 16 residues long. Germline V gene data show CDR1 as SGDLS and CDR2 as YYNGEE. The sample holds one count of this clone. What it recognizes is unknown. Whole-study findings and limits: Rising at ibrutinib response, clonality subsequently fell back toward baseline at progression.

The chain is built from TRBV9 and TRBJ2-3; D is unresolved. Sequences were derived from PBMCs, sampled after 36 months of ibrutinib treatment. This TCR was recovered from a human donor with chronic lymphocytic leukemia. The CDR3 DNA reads TGTGCCAGCAGCCCCCGGGCCATATTGAGCACAGATACGCAGTATTTT. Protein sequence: CASSPRAILSTDTQYF.